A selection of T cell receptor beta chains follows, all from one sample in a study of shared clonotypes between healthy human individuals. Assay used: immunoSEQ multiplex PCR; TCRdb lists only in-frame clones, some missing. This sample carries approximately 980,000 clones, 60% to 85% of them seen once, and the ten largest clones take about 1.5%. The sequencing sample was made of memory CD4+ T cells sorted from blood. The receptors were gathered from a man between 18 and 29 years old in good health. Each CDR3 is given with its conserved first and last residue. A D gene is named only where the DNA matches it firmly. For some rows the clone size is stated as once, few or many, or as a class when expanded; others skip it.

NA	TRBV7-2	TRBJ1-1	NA	CASSLDAGRYEAFF	TGTGCCAGCAGCTTAGATGCGGGGAGGTATGAAGCTTTCTTT
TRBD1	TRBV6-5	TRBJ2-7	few	CASSRQGLSYEQYF	TGTGCCAGCAGCCGACAGGGGCTGTCCTACGAGCAGTACTTC
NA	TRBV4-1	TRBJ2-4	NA	CASSPFGPLNIQYF	TGCGCCAGCAGCCCATTCGGCCCCTTAAACATTCAGTACTTC
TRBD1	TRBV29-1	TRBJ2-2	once	CSAGTGKNTGELFF	TGCAGCGCCGGGACAGGGAAGAACACCGGGGAGCTGTTTTTT
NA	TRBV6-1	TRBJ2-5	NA	CASSASPSRETQYF	TGTGCCAGCAGTGCCAGCCCTTCCCGAGAGACCCAGTACTTC
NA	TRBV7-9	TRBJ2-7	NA	CASSLGPIYEQYF	TGTGCCAGCAGCTTAGGGCCGATTTACGAGCAGTACTTC
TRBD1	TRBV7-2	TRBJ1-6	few	CASSLRDSSYNSPLHF	TGTGCCAGCAGCCTCCGGGACAGCTCCTATAATTCACCCCTCCACTTT
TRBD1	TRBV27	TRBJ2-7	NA	CASSLRGQTYEQYF	TGTGCCAGCAGTTTGAGGGGGCAGACCTACGAGCAGTACTTC
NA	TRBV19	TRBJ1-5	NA	CASSIVSDGNQPQHF	TGTGCCAGTAGTATAGTGTCCGACGGAAATCAGCCCCAGCATTTT
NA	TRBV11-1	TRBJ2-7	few	CASSLRRGGTYEQYF	TGTGCCAGCAGCTTAAGACGCGGGGGCACCTACGAGCAGTACTTC
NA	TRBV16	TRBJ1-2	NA	CASSPRFGGYTF	TGTGCCAGCAGCCCGAGATTTGGGGGCTACACCTTC
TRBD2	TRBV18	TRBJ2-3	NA	CASSPLAGVTDTQYF	TGTGCCAGCTCACCACTAGCGGGGGTCACAGATACGCAGTATTTT
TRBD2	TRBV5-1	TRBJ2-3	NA	CASSLGLAGAGTDTQYF	TGCGCCAGCAGCTTGGGACTAGCGGGAGCGGGCACAGATACGCAGTATTTT
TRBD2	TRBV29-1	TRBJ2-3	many	CSAGTSGGSDTQYF	TGCAGCGCTGGGACTAGCGGTGGCTCAGATACGCAGTATTTT
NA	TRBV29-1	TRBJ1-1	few	CSVERTLEAFF	TGCAGCGTTGAAAGGACACTTGAAGCTTTCTTT
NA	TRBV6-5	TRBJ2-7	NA	CASSATGTGEQYF	TGTGCCAGCAGTGCGACAGGTACTGGCGAGCAGTACTTC
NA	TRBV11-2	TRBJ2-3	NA	CASSLRGAGTDTQYF	TGTGCCAGCAGCTTACGAGGGGCGGGCACAGATACGCAGTATTTT
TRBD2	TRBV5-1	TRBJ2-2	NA	CASSFVAGVVGELFF	TGCGCCAGCAGCTTCGTAGCGGGAGTTGTCGGGGAGCTGTTTTTT
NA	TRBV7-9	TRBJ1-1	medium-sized	CASSFEGVGTEAFF	TGTGCCAGCAGCTTCGAAGGGGTGGGGACTGAAGCTTTCTTT
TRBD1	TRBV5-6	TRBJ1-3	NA	CASSMTGNRNTIYF	TGTGCCAGCAGCATGACAGGGAACCGAAACACCATATATTTT
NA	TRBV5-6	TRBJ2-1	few	CASRGFGDEQFF	TGTGCCAGCAGGGGCTTTGGGGATGAGCAGTTCTTC
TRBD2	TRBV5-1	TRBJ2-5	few	CASSRWAGQPSASGRRETQYF	TGCGCCAGCAGCCGATGGGCCGGACAGCCATCGGCTAGCGGGAGAAGGGAGACCCAGTACTTC
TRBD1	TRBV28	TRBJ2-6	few	CASTLGQGQGANVLTF	TGTGCCAGCACCCTAGGACAGGGGCAAGGGGCCAACGTCCTGACTTTC
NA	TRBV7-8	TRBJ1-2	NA	CASSLVLGGGYGYTF	TGTGCCAGCAGCTTAGTTCTGGGCGGGGGCTATGGCTACACCTTC
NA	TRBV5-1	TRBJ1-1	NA	CASSLGGPNPPFF	TGCGCCAGCAGCTTGGGAGGGCCCAACCCCCCCTTCTTT
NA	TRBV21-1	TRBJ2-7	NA	CATTGDDEQYF	TGTGCCACGACAGGGGATGACGAGCAGTACTTC
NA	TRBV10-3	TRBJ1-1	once	CAISGGGENTEAFF	TGTGCCATCAGCGGGGGGGGAGAGAACACTGAAGCTTTCTTT
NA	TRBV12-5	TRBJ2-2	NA	CASGLLVHVFTGELFF	TGTGCTAGTGGTTTGCTGGTTCACGTATTCACCGGGGAGCTGTTTTTT
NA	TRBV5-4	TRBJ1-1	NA	CASSEQNTEAFF	TGTGCCAGCAGCGAACAAAACACTGAAGCTTTCTTT
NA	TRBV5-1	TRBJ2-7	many	CASSSPGLTYEQYF	TGCGCCAGCAGCTCGCCCGGACTGACCTACGAGCAGTACTTC
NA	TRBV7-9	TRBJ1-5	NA	CASSSGTTSNQPQHF	TGTGCCAGCAGCTCCGGGACGACTAGCAATCAGCCCCAGCATTTT
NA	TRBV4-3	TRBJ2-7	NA	CASSPPPAAGADYEQYF	TGCGCCAGCAGCCCCCCCCCGGCTGCAGGGGCTGATTACGAGCAGTACTTC
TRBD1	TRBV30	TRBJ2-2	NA	CAWKGGTGSYGELFF	TGTGCCTGGAAAGGGGGGACAGGGAGTTACGGGGAGCTGTTTTTT
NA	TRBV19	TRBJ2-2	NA	CASSYRTAGGGELFF	TGTGCCAGTAGTTACCGGACAGCGGGCGGCGGGGAGCTGTTTTTT
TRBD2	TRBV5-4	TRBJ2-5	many	CASSLGSSGGSKETQYF	TGTGCCAGCAGCTTGGGAAGTAGCGGGGGGTCAAAAGAGACCCAGTACTTC
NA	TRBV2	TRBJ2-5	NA	CASSLAETQYF	TGTGCCAGCAGCTTAGCGGAGACCCAGTACTTC
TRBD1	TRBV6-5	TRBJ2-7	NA	CASSYGQGVYEQYF	TGTGCCAGCAGTTACGGACAGGGGGTCTACGAGCAGTACTTC
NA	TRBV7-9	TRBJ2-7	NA	CASGSPFYEQYF	TGTGCCAGCGGCTCTCCATTCTACGAGCAGTACTTC
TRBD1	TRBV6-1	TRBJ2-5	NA	CASSLGTVIQETQYF	TGTGCCAGCAGTCTGGGGACAGTAATCCAAGAGACCCAGTACTTC
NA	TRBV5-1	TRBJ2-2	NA	CASSWGSGNTGELFF	TGCGCCAGCAGCTGGGGAAGCGGGAACACCGGGGAGCTGTTTTTT
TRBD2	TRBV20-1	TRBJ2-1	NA	CSGGRAMEQFF	TGCAGTGGAGGGAGGGCCATGGAGCAGTTCTTC
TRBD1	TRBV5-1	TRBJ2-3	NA	CASSLGQGSTDTQYF	TGCGCCAGCAGCCTTGGACAGGGGTCAACAGATACGCAGTATTTT
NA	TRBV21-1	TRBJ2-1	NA	CASERPFF	TGTGCCAGCGAACGGCCGTTCTTC
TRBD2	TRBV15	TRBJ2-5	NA	CAAQGLAEETQYF	TGTGCCGCACAAGGACTAGCCGAAGAGACCCAGTACTTC
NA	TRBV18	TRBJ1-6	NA	CASSPGGAGSSLHF	TGTGCCAGCTCCCCCGGCGGGGCAGGCTCGTCCCTCCACTTT